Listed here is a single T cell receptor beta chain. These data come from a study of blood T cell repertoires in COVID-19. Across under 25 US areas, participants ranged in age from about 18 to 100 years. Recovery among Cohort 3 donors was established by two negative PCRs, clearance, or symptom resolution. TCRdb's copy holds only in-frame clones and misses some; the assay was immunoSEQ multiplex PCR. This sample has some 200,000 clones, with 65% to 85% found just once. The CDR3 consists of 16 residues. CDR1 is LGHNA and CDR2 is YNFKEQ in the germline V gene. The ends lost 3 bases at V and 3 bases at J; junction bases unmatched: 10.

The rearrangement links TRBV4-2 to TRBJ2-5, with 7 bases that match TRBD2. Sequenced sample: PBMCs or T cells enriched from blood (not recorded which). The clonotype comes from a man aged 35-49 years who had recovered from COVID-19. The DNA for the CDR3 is TGTGCCAGCAGCCATCCAAGGTCAAGCGGGGAAGAGACCCAGTACTTC. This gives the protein CASSHPRSSGEETQYF.